The T cell receptor (beta chain) described here comes from a study of T cell responses to AZD1222 COVID-19 vaccine. Here immunoSEQ multiplex PCR was the method, and the copy in TCRdb shows in-frame clones only, minus some. The top ten hold roughly a fifth of the sample, which has 75,000 to 95,000 clones, nearly 90% seen once. CDR1 is SNHLY, CDR2 FYNNEI, per germline. The CDR3 covers 14 residues. J was trimmed by 8 bases and V by 6 bases; bases with no gene match: 10. This receptor was taken from an adult in good health. Sequencing used peripheral blood, obtained on day 0 of AZD1222 vaccination. This chain connects TRBV2 to TRBJ2-1; 7 bases are a match to TRBD2. CDR3 coding DNA: TGTGCCAGCAGGAGAACGGGAGGTATAGATGAGCAGTTCTTC. Encoded protein: CASRRTGGIDEQFF.